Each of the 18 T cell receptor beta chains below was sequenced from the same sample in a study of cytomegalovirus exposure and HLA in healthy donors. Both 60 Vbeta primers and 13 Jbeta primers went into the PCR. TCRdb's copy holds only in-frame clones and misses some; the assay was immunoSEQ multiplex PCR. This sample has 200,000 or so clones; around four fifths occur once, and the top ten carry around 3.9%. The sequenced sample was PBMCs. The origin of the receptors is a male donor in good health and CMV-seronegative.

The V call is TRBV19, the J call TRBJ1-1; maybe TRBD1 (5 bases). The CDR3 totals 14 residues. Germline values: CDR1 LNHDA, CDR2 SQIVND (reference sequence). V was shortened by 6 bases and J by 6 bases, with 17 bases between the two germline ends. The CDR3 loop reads CASRPLRGRAEAFF. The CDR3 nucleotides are TGTGCCAGTAGGCCCTTGAGAGGCAGGGCTGAAGCTTTCTTT.

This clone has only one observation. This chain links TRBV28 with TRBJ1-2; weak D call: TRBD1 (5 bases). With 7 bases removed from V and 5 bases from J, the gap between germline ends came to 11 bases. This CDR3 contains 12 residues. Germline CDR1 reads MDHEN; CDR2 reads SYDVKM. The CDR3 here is CASNLAGYGYTF. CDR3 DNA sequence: TGTGCCAGCAACTTAGCAGGGTATGGCTACACCTTC.

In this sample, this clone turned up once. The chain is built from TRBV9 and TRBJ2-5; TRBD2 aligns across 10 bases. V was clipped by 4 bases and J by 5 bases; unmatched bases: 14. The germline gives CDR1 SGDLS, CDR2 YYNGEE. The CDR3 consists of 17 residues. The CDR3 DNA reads TGTGCCAGCAGCCCTGGAGGAGAGAGCGGGAGGGTGGAGACCCAGTACTTC. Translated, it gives CASSPGGESGRVETQYF.

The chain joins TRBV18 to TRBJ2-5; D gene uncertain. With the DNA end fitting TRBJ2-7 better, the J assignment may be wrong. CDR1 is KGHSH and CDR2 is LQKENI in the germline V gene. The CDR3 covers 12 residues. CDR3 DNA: TGTGCCAGCTCACCCACAGCCTACGAGCAGTACTTC. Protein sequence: CASSPTAYEQYF.

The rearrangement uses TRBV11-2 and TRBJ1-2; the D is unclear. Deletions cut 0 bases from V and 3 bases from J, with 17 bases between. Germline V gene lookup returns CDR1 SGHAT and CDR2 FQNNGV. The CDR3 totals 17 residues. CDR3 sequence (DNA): TGTGCCAGCAGCTTAGATGGGAGGGTAGAAGAAGACTATGGCTACACCTTC. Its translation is CASSLDGRVEEDYGYTF. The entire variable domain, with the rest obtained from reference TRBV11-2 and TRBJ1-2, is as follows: EAGVAQSPRYKIIEKRQSVAFWCNPISGHATLYWYQQILGQGPKLLIQFQNNGVVDDSQLPKDRFSAERLKGVDSTLKIQPAKLEDSAVYLCASSLDGRVEEDYGYTFGSGTRLTVV.

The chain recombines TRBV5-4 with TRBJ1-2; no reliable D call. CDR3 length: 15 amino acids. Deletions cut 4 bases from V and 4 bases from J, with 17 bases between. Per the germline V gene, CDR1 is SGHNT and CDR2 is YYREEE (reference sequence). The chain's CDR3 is CASSPPAGPTYGYTF. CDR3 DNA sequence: TGTGCCAGCAGCCCCCCCGCGGGCCCCACCTATGGCTACACCTTC.

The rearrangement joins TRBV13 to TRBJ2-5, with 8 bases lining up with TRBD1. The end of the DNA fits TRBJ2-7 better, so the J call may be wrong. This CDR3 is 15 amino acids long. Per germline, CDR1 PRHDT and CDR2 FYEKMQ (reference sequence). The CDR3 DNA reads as TGTGCCAGCAGCTTGGGACAGGCGACTTACTACGAGCAGTACTTC. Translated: CASSLGQATYYEQYF.

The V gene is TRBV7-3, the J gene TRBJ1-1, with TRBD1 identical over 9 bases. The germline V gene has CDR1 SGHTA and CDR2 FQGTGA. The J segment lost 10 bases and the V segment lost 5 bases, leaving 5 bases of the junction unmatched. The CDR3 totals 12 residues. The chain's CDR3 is CASSPGTGSAFF. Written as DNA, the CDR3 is TGTGCCAGCAGCCCAGGGACAGGGTCAGCTTTCTTT. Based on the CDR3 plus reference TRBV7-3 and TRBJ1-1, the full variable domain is GAGVSQTPSNKVTEKGKYVELRCDPISGHTALYWYRQSLGQGPEFLIYFQGTGAADDSGLPNDRFFAVRPEGSVSTLKIQRTERGDSAVYLCASSPGTGSAFFGQGTRLTVV.

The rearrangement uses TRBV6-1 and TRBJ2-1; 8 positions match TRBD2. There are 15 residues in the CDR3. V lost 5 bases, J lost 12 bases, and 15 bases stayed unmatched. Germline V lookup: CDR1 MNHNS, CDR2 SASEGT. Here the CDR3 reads CASSKVGTSFSGQFF. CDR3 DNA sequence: TGTGCCAGCAGTAAAGTGGGGACTAGTTTTTCGGGGCAGTTCTTC.

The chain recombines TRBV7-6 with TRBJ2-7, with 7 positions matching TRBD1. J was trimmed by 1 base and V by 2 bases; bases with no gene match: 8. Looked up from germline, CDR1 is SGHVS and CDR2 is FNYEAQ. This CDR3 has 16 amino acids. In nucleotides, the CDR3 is TGTGCCAGCAGCTTAAATCCGGGACAGACGTCCTACGAGCAGTACTTC. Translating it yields CASSLNPGQTSYEQYF.

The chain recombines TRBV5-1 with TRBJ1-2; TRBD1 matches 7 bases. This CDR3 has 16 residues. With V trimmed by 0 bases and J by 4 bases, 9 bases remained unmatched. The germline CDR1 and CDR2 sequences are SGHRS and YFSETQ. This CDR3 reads CASSLGQGVWGYGYTF. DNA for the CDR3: TGCGCCAGCAGCTTGGGACAGGGCGTCTGGGGCTATGGCTACACCTTC.

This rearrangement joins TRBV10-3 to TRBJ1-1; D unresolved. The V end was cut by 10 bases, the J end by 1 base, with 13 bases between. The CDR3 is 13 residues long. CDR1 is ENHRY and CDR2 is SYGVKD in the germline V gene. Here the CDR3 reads CATLPPGNTEAFF. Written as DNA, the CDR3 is TGTGCCACCCTCCCCCCCGGGAACACTGAAGCTTTCTTT.

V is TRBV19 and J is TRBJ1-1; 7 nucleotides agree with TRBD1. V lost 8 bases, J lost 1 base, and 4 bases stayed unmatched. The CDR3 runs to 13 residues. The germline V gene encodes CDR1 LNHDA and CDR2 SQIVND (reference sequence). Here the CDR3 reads CASGTDPNTEAFF. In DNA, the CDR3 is TGTGCCAGTGGGACAGACCCGAACACTGAAGCTTTCTTT.

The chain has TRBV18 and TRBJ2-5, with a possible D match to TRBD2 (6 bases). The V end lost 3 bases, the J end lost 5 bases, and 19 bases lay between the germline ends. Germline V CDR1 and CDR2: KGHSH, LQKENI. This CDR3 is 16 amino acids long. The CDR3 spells CASSPNGGEKRETQYF. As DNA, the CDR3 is TGTGCCAGCTCACCGAATGGAGGGGAAAAGAGGGAGACCCAGTACTTC.

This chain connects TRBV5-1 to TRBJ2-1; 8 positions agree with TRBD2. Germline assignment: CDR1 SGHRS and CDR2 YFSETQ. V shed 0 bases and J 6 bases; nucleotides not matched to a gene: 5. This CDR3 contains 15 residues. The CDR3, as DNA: TGCGCCAGCAGCTTGGTAACGGGACTAGTCAATGAGCAGTTCTTC. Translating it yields CASSLVTGLVNEQFF. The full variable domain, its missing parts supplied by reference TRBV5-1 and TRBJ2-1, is KAGVTQTPRYLIKTRGQQVTLSCSPISGHRSVSWYQQTPGQGLQFLFEYFSETQRNKGNFPGRFSGRQFSNSRSEMNVSTLELGDSALYLCASSLVTGLVNEQFFGPGTRLTVL.

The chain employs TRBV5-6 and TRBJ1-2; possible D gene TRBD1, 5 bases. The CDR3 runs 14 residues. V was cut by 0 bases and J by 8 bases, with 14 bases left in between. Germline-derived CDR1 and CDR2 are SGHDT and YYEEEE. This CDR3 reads CASSLEVTGPGYTF. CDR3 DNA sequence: TGTGCCAGCAGCTTGGAAGTCACAGGCCCAGGCTACACCTTC.

The CDR3 is CASSFSTSPDTQYF. The DNA of the CDR3 is TGTGCCAGCAGCTTCAGTACATCCCCAGATACGCAGTATTTT. The chain combines TRBV11-2 with TRBJ2-3; the D is unclear. Trimming removed 3 bases at V and 4 bases at J, with 11 bases between. CDR1 and CDR2 (germline): SGHAT, FQNNGV. The CDR3 runs 14 residues.

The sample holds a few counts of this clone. CDR3 coding DNA: TGTGCCAGCAGCAAAGCAGGGGACAGTTCCTACGAGCAGTACTTC. It encodes CASSKAGDSSYEQYF. The rearrangement links TRBV21-1 to TRBJ2-7; no DNA check was done on the table's D call, TRBD1. TRBV21-1 is tagged as a pseudogene. The CDR3 covers 15 residues.